The clone carrying this TCR beta chain was seen only a few times. Antigen: not known. The data stem from a study of blood T cells in healthy people across ages. Findings and caveats of the study: Older age went with lower TCR beta diversity per million T cells, in a roughly linear way.

The CDR3 runs 11 residues. Trimming took off 5 bases at V and 6 bases at J, with 7 bases between the two ends. Germline assignment: CDR1 SGHTA and CDR2 FQGNSA. A second PCR of roughly 7 to 11 cycles used a sample-barcoded 5' primer and a J-beta primer mix. Through a template-switch adaptor with 12 random nucleotides, each cDNA molecule received a tag. From the 5' RACE reads, TCRdb called clonotypes with MiXCR, one entry per CDR3 protein. The data show about 830,000 distinct CDR3 sequences, 62% seen once. Each sample provided at least 6 micrograms of extracted total RNA. The chain uses TRBV7-2 and TRBJ1-1; no firm D call. The TCR originated in a man aged 30 to 45 in good health. Sequences were obtained from blood. The CDR3 reads CASSPYAEAFF. CDR3 sequence (DNA): TGTGCCAGCAGCCCGTACGCTGAAGCTTTCTTT.